This is a list of T cell receptor beta chains from one sample in a study of blood T cell repertoires in COVID-19. Some clones are missing from TCRdb's copy, which holds only in-frame ones; the method was immunoSEQ multiplex PCR. The sample records 110,000 to 150,000 clones, about four fifths being singletons. The sample taken for sequencing was PBMCs or T cells enriched from blood (not recorded which). The source of these receptors is a man in his fifties or sixties who had recovered from COVID-19. CDR3s leave out the opening cysteine and the closing phenylalanine or tryptophan. Fields, in order: V gene, J gene, CDR3 protein.

V gene: TRBV28
J gene: TRBJ1-6
CDR3 protein: ASRSGNRGASPLH

V gene: TRBV24-1
J gene: TRBJ1-2
CDR3 protein: ATSDDDRVGGYT

V gene: TRBV20-1
J gene: TRBJ1-1
CDR3 protein: SAIRTEAF

V gene: TRBV29-1
J gene: TRBJ2-2
CDR3 protein: SVEDRTGEAGELF

V gene: TRBV4-3
J gene: TRBJ1-6
CDR3 protein: ASSQIQGFSYNSPLH

V gene: TRBV5-5
J gene: TRBJ2-3
CDR3 protein: ASSLVGLGAADTQY

V gene: TRBV7-8
J gene: TRBJ2-7
CDR3 protein: ASSLGTGGGEQY

V gene: TRBV11-2
J gene: TRBJ1-1
CDR3 protein: ASSRPRDSFNEAF

V gene: TRBV4-1
J gene: TRBJ1-4
CDR3 protein: ASSHTTGGDEKLF

V gene: TRBV5-1
J gene: TRBJ2-6
CDR3 protein: ASSLVTGPSSGANVLT

V gene: TRBV5-4
J gene: TRBJ2-4
CDR3 protein: ASSSLADPKNIQY

V gene: TRBV7-2
J gene: TRBJ2-2
CDR3 protein: ASRSGFTGELF

V gene: TRBV11-2
J gene: TRBJ2-7
CDR3 protein: ASSLLPGHLSYEQY

V gene: TRBV7-8
J gene: TRBJ2-7
CDR3 protein: ASSLARREDNEQY

V gene: TRBV7-2
J gene: TRBJ2-1
CDR3 protein: ASSLGRGRYNEQF

V gene: TRBV6-5
J gene: TRBJ2-1
CDR3 protein: ASTDGGQQF

V gene: TRBV5-5
J gene: TRBJ2-7
CDR3 protein: ASSYHRDRKPYEQY

V gene: TRBV7-9
J gene: TRBJ2-2
CDR3 protein: ASIIGELF

V gene: TRBV7-3
J gene: TRBJ2-5
CDR3 protein: ASSLTARETQY

V gene: TRBV28
J gene: TRBJ2-6
CDR3 protein: ASSLIGLGNNVLT

V gene: TRBV7-2
J gene: TRBJ2-3
CDR3 protein: ASSPLLTSGATDTQY

V gene: TRBV6-5
J gene: TRBJ1-6
CDR3 protein: ASSYTRARLDSPLH

V gene: TRBV12-3/TRBV12-4
J gene: TRBJ2-3
CDR3 protein: ASSSQQRDTQY

V gene: TRBV4-1
J gene: TRBJ2-5
CDR3 protein: ASSQLNGRRQGQQETQY

V gene: TRBV18
J gene: TRBJ1-4
CDR3 protein: ASSPIVWPGGPSNEKLF

V gene: TRBV18
J gene: TRBJ2-2
CDR3 protein: ASQNTGELF

V gene: TRBV9
J gene: TRBJ2-5
CDR3 protein: ASSPGGAEETQY

V gene: TRBV9
J gene: TRBJ1-6
CDR3 protein: ASSVSGGQGNSPLH

V gene: TRBV27
J gene: TRBJ1-3
CDR3 protein: ASSYGRGPGNTIY

V gene: TRBV16
J gene: TRBJ2-5
CDR3 protein: ASSQRQGSETQY

V gene: TRBV5-1
J gene: TRBJ2-3
CDR3 protein: ASSLSTVN

V gene: TRBV9
J gene: TRBJ1-5
CDR3 protein: ASSGVGGRQPQH

V gene: TRBV11-1
J gene: TRBJ2-1
CDR3 protein: ASSRPGTSRNEQF

V gene: TRBV4-3
J gene: TRBJ1-2
CDR3 protein: ASSQEVSGNYGYT

V gene: TRBV18
J gene: TRBJ1-1
CDR3 protein: ASSPREGGSTEAF

V gene: TRBV6-5
J gene: TRBJ1-3
CDR3 protein: ASSPQGTDGNTIY

V gene: TRBV6-6
J gene: TRBJ1-1
CDR3 protein: ASSYRGRRTEAF

V gene: TRBV20-1
J gene: TRBJ1-1
CDR3 protein: SARDYTEAF

V gene: TRBV19
J gene: TRBJ1-2
CDR3 protein: ASSQEGTGTGVNGYT

V gene: TRBV14
J gene: TRBJ1-1
CDR3 protein: ASRRTGAPNTEAF

V gene: TRBV6-5
J gene: TRBJ1-2
CDR3 protein: ASRWTGGYGYT

V gene: TRBV7-2
J gene: TRBJ2-4
CDR3 protein: ASGPLPGGRLAKNIQY

V gene: TRBV10-3
J gene: TRBJ2-3
CDR3 protein: AISEPSTSGGISDTQY

V gene: TRBV19
J gene: TRBJ2-1
CDR3 protein: ASRLGGSDEQF

V gene: TRBV6-1
J gene: TRBJ1-1
CDR3 protein: ASSGEYTEAF

V gene: TRBV29-1
J gene: TRBJ1-1
CDR3 protein: SVFITGNPEAF

V gene: TRBV11-2
J gene: TRBJ2-7
CDR3 protein: ASSPGQGREQY